Shown below are 20 T cell receptor beta chains from a single sample sequenced in a study of cytomegalovirus exposure and HLA in healthy donors. Primers included in the PCR were 60 Vbeta and 13 Jbeta primers. Assay: immunoSEQ multiplex PCR; the TCRdb copy retains only in-frame clones and omits some. In the table there are about 160,000 clones, just over 75% of which are singletons. The sequencing sample was made of PBMCs. Every receptor here comes from a man aged 35 to 55 in good health and CMV-seronegative.

The V and J genes are TRBV2 and TRBJ2-4; D might be TRBD2 (5 bases). Trimming stripped 6 bases from V and 4 bases from J, with 13 bases between. Per the germline V gene, CDR1 is SNHLY and CDR2 is FYNNEI. This CDR3 spans 14 amino acids. The CDR3 region is CASRSAGEKNIQYF. The CDR3 coding sequence is TGTGCCAGCAGGTCCGCCGGGGAAAAAAACATTCAGTACTTC.

The gene calls are TRBV5-6 and TRBJ2-1, with TRBD2 as a possible D gene (5 bases). Germline CDR1 and CDR2: SGHDT and YYEEEE. This CDR3 is built from 15 residues. Trimming removed 2 bases at V and 0 bases at J, with 9 bases between. Here the CDR3 DNA reads TGTGCCAGCAGCTTTGGGCGGGCCTCCTACAATGAGCAGTTCTTC. This codes for CASSFGRASYNEQFF.

The chain is built from TRBV5-4 and TRBJ1-4; TRBD1 is a possible D gene (6 bases). Germline values: CDR1 SGHNT, CDR2 YYREEE (reference sequence). There are 13 residues in the CDR3. V lost 4 bases to trimming and J lost 8 bases, with 12 bases between them. The CDR3 DNA reads as TGTGCCAGCAGCCAGGGACATGGAGAAAAACTGTTTTTT. Its translation is CASSQGHGEKLFF.

The chain employs TRBV9 and TRBJ2-3; 7 bases map to TRBD2. Germline V gene data show CDR1 as SGDLS and CDR2 as YYNGEE. The V segment lost 1 base and the J segment 5 bases; nucleotides outside the gene matches: 10. The CDR3 runs to 16 residues. CDR3 amino acids: CASSVYVAGAVDTQYF. CDR3 coding DNA: TGTGCCAGCAGCGTATACGTGGCGGGAGCGGTAGATACGCAGTATTTT.

This clone was observed once. The V call is TRBV6-1, the J call TRBJ2-1; weak D call: TRBD2 (6 bases). The V gene's germline CDR1 is MNHNS and CDR2 SASEGT. This CDR3 region has 15 residues. Trimming removed 3 bases from V and 5 bases from J, with 14 bases in between. CDR3 sequence reads: CASSDLAYGDNEQFF. CDR3 bases: TGTGCCAGCAGTGACCTAGCGTACGGGGACAATGAGCAGTTCTTC.

This clone appeared a single time. The V call is TRBV10-3, the J call TRBJ2-3, with D tentatively TRBD2 (9 bases). The CDR3 sequence is 18 residues long. From germline, CDR1 is ENHRY and CDR2 SYGVKD. The V and J ends lost 8 bases and 4 bases respectively, with 28 bases between them. CDR3 loop: CAIGRQGTLAGEADTQYF. CDR3 in DNA: TGTGCCATCGGCCGACAGGGGACATTAGCGGGAGAGGCAGATACGCAGTATTTT.

The chain is built from TRBV5-1 and TRBJ2-1; 7 bases match TRBD1. Germline CDR1 reads SGHRS; CDR2 reads YFSETQ. The CDR3 consists of 15 residues. V lost 4 bases and J lost 4; bases outside the gene matches: 8. The CDR3 nucleotides read TGCGCCAGCAGCCAGGGACAGATTACTTACAATGAGCAGTTCTTC. This encodes CASSQGQITYNEQFF.

Here the CDR3 DNA reads TGTGCCAGCACTGTTCGTTCCTCAGCGTACAATGAGCAGTTCTTC. This gives the protein CASTVRSSAYNEQFF. This chain uses TRBV6-1 with TRBJ2-1; D unresolved. Germline V lookup: CDR1 MNHNS, CDR2 SASEGT. This CDR3 is built from 15 residues. Trimming took 7 bases from V and 4 from J, leaving 17 bases between them.

The chain links TRBV4-1 to TRBJ2-5, with TRBD2 as a possible D gene (5 bases). Trimming took 4 bases from V and 1 from J, leaving 16 bases between them. The CDR3 is 16 amino acids. The germline V gene encodes CDR1 MGHRA and CDR2 YSYEKL. CDR3: CASSPARTRTQETQYF. CDR3 nucleotide sequence: TGCGCCAGCAGCCCCGCCCGAACTAGGACCCAAGAGACCCAGTACTTC.

In this sample, this clone turned up a few times. One end of the junction fails to match germline, which may point to a read error. The chain couples TRBV10-3 to TRBJ1-1; TRBD1 matches at 11 bases. CDR1 is ENHRY and CDR2 is SYGVKD in the germline V gene. CDR3 length: 15 residues. CDR3 DNA sequence: TGTGCCATCACCTCGGGACAGGGGGTGAATACTGAAGCTTTCTTT. This codes for CAITSGQGVNTEAFF.

The V and J genes are TRBV5-1 and TRBJ2-5; D gene ambiguous. This CDR3 has 15 amino acids. V was clipped by 0 bases and J by 1 base, with 10 bases between them. From germline, CDR1 is SGHRS and CDR2 YFSETQ. CDR3 sequence (DNA): TGCGCCAGCAGCTTGGTAATCGGGTCCCAAGAGACCCAGTACTTC. Protein: CASSLVIGSQETQYF.

The chain recombines TRBV11-2 with TRBJ2-2, with TRBD1 identical over 7 bases. CDR3 length: 16 residues. The V gene's germline CDR1 is SGHAT and CDR2 FQNNGV. Trimming at V came to 2 bases and at J to 2 bases, leaving 5 bases not matched to a gene. Written as DNA, the CDR3 is TGTGCCAGCAGCTTACTGGGACAGTATAACACCGGGGAGCTGTTTTTT. It codes for CASSLLGQYNTGELFF.

CDR3 in amino acids: CASSKLTGDDETQYF. In nucleotides, the CDR3 is TGTGCCAGCAGTAAACTTACAGGGGACGACGAGACCCAGTACTTC. The rearrangement uses TRBV7-9 and TRBJ2-5; the match to TRBD1 covers 7 bases. Germline V CDR1 and CDR2: SEHNR, FQNEAQ (reference sequence). Trimming at V came to 6 bases and at J to 5 bases, leaving 12 bases not matched to a gene. The CDR3 length is 15 residues.

This clone was detected once. The chain carries TRBV11-1 and TRBJ1-1; 9 nucleotides match TRBD1. J was trimmed by 3 bases and V by 0 bases; bases with no gene match: 2. The germline V gene has CDR1 SGHAT and CDR2 FQDESV (reference sequence). This CDR3 is built from 15 residues. CDR3 sequence: CASSLAGTGYTEAFF. DNA for the CDR3: TGTGCCAGCAGCTTAGCAGGGACAGGGTACACTGAAGCTTTCTTT.

J is TRBJ1-1 and V is TRBV4-1, with 8 bases identical to TRBD1. Germline CDR1 and CDR2: MGHRA and YSYEKL. This CDR3 region has 14 residues. After removal of 3 bases from V and 7 bases from J, the junction contained 7 bases not matched to a gene. The CDR3 nucleotides are TGCGCCAGCAGCCAGACAGGGGTGGAGGGTGAAGCTTTCTTT. It encodes CASSQTGVEGEAFF.

This rearrangement joins TRBV5-4 to TRBJ1-2; TRBD1 matches 9 bases. Germline-derived CDR1 and CDR2 are SGHNT and YYREEE (reference sequence). The J segment lost 4 bases and the V segment lost 4 bases, leaving 5 bases of the junction unmatched. This CDR3 is built from 14 residues. As DNA, the CDR3 is TGTGCCAGCAGCGCCACAGGGGGCATCTATGGCTACACCTTC. Protein sequence: CASSATGGIYGYTF.

The rearrangement uses TRBV18 and TRBJ2-7; D possibly corresponds to TRBD2 (7 bases). Germline values: CDR1 KGHSH, CDR2 LQKENI. The CDR3 extends over 17 amino acids. V was clipped by 2 bases and J by 3 bases, with 20 bases between them. Here the CDR3 DNA reads TGTGCCAGCTCACCATGGGGGGGCCCGCAGGGTAACTACGAGCAGTACGTC. This translates into CASSPWGGPQGNYEQYV.

This sequence joins TRBV28 and TRBJ2-4, with a possible D match to TRBD2 (5 bases). This CDR3 contains 15 residues. V lost 5 bases and J 12 bases, leaving 23 bases between the germline ends. Germline V gene lookup returns CDR1 MDHEN and CDR2 SYDVKM. The CDR3 DNA sequence: TGTGCCAGCAGTGCCCCGGGGTTCCGGAGCCAAAGTCAGTACTTC. Protein sequence: CASSAPGFRSQSQYF. Combining the CDR3 with reference TRBV28 and TRBJ2-4 gives the whole variable domain DVKVTQSSRYLVKRTGEKVFLECVQDMDHENMFWYRQDPGLGLRLIYFSYDVKMKEKGDIPEGYSVSREKKERFSLILESASTNQTSMYLCASSAPGFRSQSQYFGAGTRLSVL.

V usage is TRBV28 and J usage is TRBJ2-7; TRBD2 matches at 9 bases. The germline V gene has CDR1 MDHEN and CDR2 SYDVKM. CDR3 size: 16 residues. V trimming: 4 bases; J trimming: 5 bases; junction bases outside the gene matches: 12. The CDR3 loop is CASSSRKREVRNEQYF. The CDR3 DNA sequence: TGTGCCAGCAGTTCCCGAAAGCGGGAGGTAAGGAACGAGCAGTACTTC. Drawing the rest from reference TRBV28 and TRBJ2-7, the complete variable domain is DVKVTQSSRYLVKRTGEKVFLECVQDMDHENMFWYRQDPGLGLRLIYFSYDVKMKEKGDIPEGYSVSREKKERFSLILESASTNQTSMYLCASSSRKREVRNEQYFGPGTRLTVT.

This chain uses TRBV7-3 with TRBJ2-5; 8 nucleotides match TRBD2. Germline values: CDR1 SGHTA, CDR2 FQGTGA. Trimming removed 5 bases from V and 4 bases from J; junction bases left unmatched: 6. The CDR3 contains 14 residues. CDR3 nucleotide sequence: TGTGCCAGCAGCCTTAGCGGGACTCGAGAGACCCAGTACTTC. This encodes CASSLSGTRETQYF.